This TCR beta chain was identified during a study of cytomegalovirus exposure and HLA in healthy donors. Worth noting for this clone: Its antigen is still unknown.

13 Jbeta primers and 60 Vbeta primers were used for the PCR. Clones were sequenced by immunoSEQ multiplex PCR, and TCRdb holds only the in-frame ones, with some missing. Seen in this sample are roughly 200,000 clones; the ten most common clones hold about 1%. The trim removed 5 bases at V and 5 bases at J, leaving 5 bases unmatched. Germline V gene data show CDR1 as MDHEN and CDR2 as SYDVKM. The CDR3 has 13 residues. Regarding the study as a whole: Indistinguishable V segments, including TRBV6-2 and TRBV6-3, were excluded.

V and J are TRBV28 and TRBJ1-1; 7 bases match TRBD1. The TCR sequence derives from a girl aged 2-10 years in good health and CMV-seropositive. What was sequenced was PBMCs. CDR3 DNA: TGTGCCAGCAGTCCGGGACAGATTACTGAAGCTTTCTTT. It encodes CASSPGQITEAFF.